One T cell receptor (beta chain) is described in this entry. The antigen remains unidentified. This CDR3 region has 16 residues. Losses at the gene ends were 2 bases for V and 7 bases for J; bases not matched to a gene: 11. CDR1 and CDR2 from the germline V gene are MNHEY and SVGAGI. The data were taken from a study of cytomegalovirus exposure and HLA in healthy donors. Overall study context: The 100 to 150 validation repertoires matched the roughly 670 first-cohort repertoires in platform, a later analysis reported.

Whole-study findings and limits: A list of 150 to 200 TCR beta chains associated with cytomegalovirus was given. The TCR clusters that emerged in the first cohort tended, a later analysis found, to co-occur in the 110 or so validation repertoires. In vitro work confirmed that a few CMV-associated chains recognize CMV antigens.

Assay: immunoSEQ multiplex PCR; the TCRdb copy retains only in-frame clones and omits some. Of 200,000 to 250,000 clones listed, 80% to 90% are singletons. Source material: PBMCs. This sequence originates from a man between 18 and 29 years old in good health and CMV-seronegative. V is TRBV6-5 and J is TRBJ2-1; 7 nucleotides align to TRBD2. The CDR3 loop reads CASSYPVAGVKNEQFF. CDR3 DNA sequence: TGTGCCAGCAGTTACCCTGTTGCGGGAGTCAAGAATGAGCAGTTCTTC.